This TCR beta chain was recovered during a study of blood T cell repertoires in COVID-19 (dated by TCRdb to the early 2020s). General notes on the study: Collaborator samples came from the United States, Italy and Spain and covered acute and convalescent phases of COVID-19. Where available, HLA class I and class II types were obtained from metadata supplied by the sample provider rather than from assay-based typing. The prospective study material was composed of cDNA or gDNA derived from T cells, B-cell-depleted T cells, or PBMCs. The samples were drawn from two sources: the first 160 participants of the ongoing ImmuneRACE study, and 1,000 to 1,500 subjects contributed by 6 global collaborators. Deeply sampled blood TCRbeta repertoires from subjects exposed to, actively infected with, or recovered from COVID-19 were included in the dataset. Sample metadata almost always included a de-identified subject ID, COVID-19 status, age in years and sex. The repertoires were made available in a free public database intended to serve as a resource for research on the immune response to SARS-CoV-2.

In the case of this clone: Its antigen specificity is not known. No base-level quality is on record; no much larger clone is a single base apart.

Overall study results and their limits: The amount of clinical and demographic metadata varied by source and participant and was provided uncurated.

The immunoSEQ Assay, a bias-controlled multiplex PCR, was used to amplify TCRbeta CDR3 regions from genomic DNA. Per the source publication's procedure: Within the assay, amplification of reference gene primers was used to estimate how many nucleated cells each sample contained. To quantify the absolute abundance of each unique TCRbeta CDR3 rearrangement, sequence reads were collapsed and filtered. Productive Simpson clonality was computed per sample as the square root of Simpson's diversity index over productive rearrangements. Imported from immuneACCESS, the table was reduced by TCRdb to in-frame sequences with V and J called. These copies leave out some clones; in studies compared against another copy, an unresolved V gene accounts for under half, and the cause of the remainder is not known. The V and J calls and clone size were taken over from that table, and D and trimming were inferred from the DNA. This sample gives fewer than 200,000 clones in total; around nine tenths of them show up just once. Jointly, the top ten make up about 2.6% of the sample.

The collaborating institutions used their own protocols to collect whole blood in K2EDTA tubes. For TCRbeta analysis, collaborator samples were shipped as frozen whole blood, as isolated PBMCs, or as DNA extracted from either sample type. CDR1 and CDR2 are drawn from the germline V gene (reference sequence): LGHDT, YNNKEL. The CDR3 has 14 amino acids, counting the end cysteine and phenylalanine. Only the CDR3 DNA is retained, 42 bases long and in frame from the first base. Compared with germline, V lacks 4 bases and J lacks 7 bases; bases without a gene match: 4. The V and J segments used are TRBV3-1 (or the pseudogene TRBV3-2) and TRBJ2-1, and TRBD2 matches 10 of the central bases. The origin of this receptor is a man in his forties with active or convalescent COVID-19. The specimen was peripheral blood. The CDR3 protein: CASSLKRGGNEQFF. In nucleotide form, the sequence is TGTGCCAGCAGCCTAAAGCGGGGGGGGAATGAGCAGTTCTTC.